This TCR beta chain was sequenced in a study of blood T cell repertoires in COVID-19. The method was immunoSEQ multiplex PCR; TCRdb's version includes in-frame clones alone and lacks a portion of them. Of about 150,000 clones in the sample, around 83% were seen once. Enrollees, roughly 18 to 95 years old, lived in 24 US areas. The germline CDR1 and CDR2 sequences are KGHDR and SFDVKD. J lost 0 bases, V lost 12 bases, and 7 bases had no gene match. The CDR3 contains 13 residues. This TCR was sampled from a man between 45 and 60 years old who had recovered from COVID-19. The sample comprised PBMCs or T cells enriched from blood (not recorded which). This chain joins TRBV24-1 and TRBJ2-7, with 7 bases fitting TRBD1. The CDR3 sequence is CAARRGSSYEQYF. The CDR3 DNA follows: TGTGCCGCACGCAGGGGGTCCTCCTACGAGCAGTACTTC.